A single sample is the source of the 31 T cell receptor beta chains below, sequenced in a study of blood T cell repertoires in COVID-19. Clones were read by immunoSEQ multiplex PCR, and TCRdb kept only the in-frame ones, dropping some. This sample has about 170,000 clones, with about nine tenths found just once. Sequenced input: peripheral blood. These receptors were taken from a man between 60 and 75 years old with acute or convalescent COVID-19.

The chain employs TRBV7-9 and TRBJ2-6; D remains unclear. CDR1 is SEHNR and CDR2 is FQNEAQ in the germline V gene (reference sequence). The length of the CDR3 is 14 residues. V was pared by 5 bases and J by 4 bases, with 9 bases between. This CDR3 is CASSPSLGANVLTF. In DNA, the CDR3 is TGTGCCAGCAGCCCAAGCCTGGGGGCCAACGTCCTGACTTTC.

This rearrangement joins TRBV11-3 to TRBJ1-1, with TRBD1 matching over 7 bases. From germline, CDR1 is SGHNT and CDR2 YENEEA. Unmatched junction bases numbered 8, after V lost 6 bases and J lost 7 bases. The CDR3 sequence is 13 residues long. The CDR3 here is CASSLGGSDEAFF. The CDR3 coding sequence is TGTGCCAGCAGTCTAGGGGGCAGCGATGAAGCTTTCTTT.

V usage is TRBV6-4 and J usage is TRBJ2-3; D might be TRBD1 (5 bases). Germline V CDR1 and CDR2: MRHNA, SNTAGT. V lost 2 bases to trimming and J lost 0 bases, with 9 bases between them. The CDR3 totals 15 residues. In DNA form, the CDR3 reads TGTGCCAGCAGTGACGTGGCAGGGAGCACAGATACGCAGTATTTT. Amino acid sequence: CASSDVAGSTDTQYF.

The V call is TRBV5-5, the J call TRBJ1-4; 11 positions agree with TRBD1. The CDR3 totals 17 residues. The germline V gene encodes CDR1 SGHKS and CDR2 YYEKEE (reference sequence). V trimming: 0 bases; J trimming: 7 bases; junction bases outside the gene matches: 8. This CDR3 is CASSLGTGGSRTEKLFF. The CDR3 coding sequence is TGTGCCAGCAGCTTGGGGACAGGGGGCTCCCGAACTGAAAAACTGTTTTTT.

V gene TRBV5-1 combines with J gene TRBJ2-1; 8 bases are shared with TRBD2. Germline V gives CDR1 SGHRS, CDR2 YFSETQ. This CDR3 contains 16 residues. With 0 bases clipped from V and 6 bases from J, the junction kept 8 bases outside the gene matches. CDR3 DNA: TGCGCCAGCAGCTTGGAACCTAGCGGGCCCTTCAATGAGCAGTTCTTC. Protein sequence: CASSLEPSGPFNEQFF.

This rearrangement joins TRBV9 to TRBJ2-3; D is perhaps TRBD2 (6 bases). The CDR3 is made up of 15 amino acids. V lost 2 bases, J lost 1 base, and 11 bases lay in between. The germline V gene encodes CDR1 SGDLS and CDR2 YYNGEE. The CDR3: CASSVRASGTDTQYF. The CDR3, as DNA: TGTGCCAGCAGCGTCCGGGCTAGCGGCACAGATACGCAGTATTTT.

The V gene is TRBV7-9, the J gene TRBJ1-1; the D is unclear. The V end was cut by 2 bases, the J end by 6 bases, with 7 bases between. Germline CDR1 SEHNR, CDR2 FQNEAQ (reference sequence). The CDR3 covers 12 residues. This CDR3 is CASSLLSPEAFF. DNA for the CDR3: TGTGCCAGCAGCTTACTCTCCCCTGAAGCTTTCTTT.

In this sample, this clone turned up once. The rearrangement joins TRBV12-3 or TRBV12-4 to TRBJ2-3; D is unclear. The V gene lost 5 bases and the J gene lost 2 bases, with 5 bases spanning the gap. The CDR3 sequence is 12 residues long. CDR3 sequence reads: CASSQYTDTQYF. The CDR3 DNA is TGTGCCAGCAGTCAGTACACAGATACGCAGTATTTT.

This rearrangement joins TRBV7-3 to TRBJ2-2; TRBD1 might be the D (6 bases). CDR1 is SGHTA and CDR2 is FQGTGA in the germline V gene. The CDR3 loop spans 14 amino acids. V was trimmed by 5 bases and J by 3 bases, leaving 10 bases between them. The CDR3 sequence: CASSPDSHTGELFF. In DNA, the CDR3 is TGTGCCAGCAGCCCGGACAGTCACACCGGGGAGCTGTTTTTT.

The rearrangement joins TRBV24-1 to TRBJ1-1; TRBD1 matches 9 bases. This CDR3 comprises 15 residues. Unmatched junction bases numbered 5, after V lost 2 bases and J lost 5 bases. Germline values: CDR1 KGHDR, CDR2 SFDVKD. The CDR3 loop is CATSDSGTGYTEAFF. In DNA form, the CDR3 reads TGTGCCACCAGTGATTCGGGGACAGGGTATACTGAAGCTTTCTTT.

V usage is TRBV5-1 and J usage is TRBJ2-7; D not certain. Germline V gives CDR1 SGHRS, CDR2 YFSETQ. Trimming took 0 bases from V and 0 from J, leaving 19 bases between them. The length of the CDR3 is 18 residues. The CDR3: CASSLATLSWQNSYEQYF. The CDR3 bases are TGCGCCAGCAGCTTGGCCACGTTGTCTTGGCAGAACTCCTACGAGCAGTACTTC.

The chain recombines TRBV2 with TRBJ2-3; 10 positions agree with TRBD1. The CDR3 has 16 amino acids. From germline, CDR1 is SNHLY and CDR2 FYNNEI. J gave up 2 bases and V 4 bases, and 6 bases lay outside the gene matches. In DNA form, the CDR3 reads TGTGCCAGCAGTGGGGGGACAGGGGCATTCACAGATACGCAGTATTTT. Its protein is CASSGGTGAFTDTQYF.

The chain combines TRBV18 with TRBJ1-4; D gene uncertain. Germline CDR1 KGHSH, CDR2 LQKENI. V was shortened by 0 bases and J by 14 bases, with 16 bases between the two germline ends. The CDR3 has 14 residues. The CDR3 here is CASSPPGDPGGLFF. DNA for the CDR3: TGTGCCAGCTCACCACCGGGAGACCCCGGTGGGCTGTTTTTT.

The chain joins TRBV9 to TRBJ1-1; 8 nucleotides align to TRBD1. The CDR3 covers 14 residues. V was clipped by 2 bases and J by 4 bases; unmatched bases: 4. Germline V CDR1 and CDR2: SGDLS, YYNGEE. CDR3 sequence reads: CASSVTTGATEAFF. DNA for the CDR3: TGTGCCAGCAGCGTCACGACAGGGGCCACTGAAGCTTTCTTT. Full variable domain (missing parts from reference TRBV9 and TRBJ1-1): DSGVTQTPKHLITATGQRVTLRCSPRSGDLSVYWYQQSLDQGLQFLIQYYNGEERAKGNILERFSAQQFPDLHSELNLSSLELGDSALYFCASSVTTGATEAFFGQGTRLTVV.

The gene calls are TRBV30 and TRBJ1-1; tentative D call: TRBD1 (6 bases). Trimming took 0 bases from V and 5 from J, leaving 10 bases between them. The CDR3 loop spans 13 amino acids. The germline V gene has CDR1 GTSNPN and CDR2 SVGIG (reference sequence). The CDR3, as DNA: TGTGCCTGGAGTGTAACAGGGAGAACTGAAGCTTTCTTT. This gives the protein CAWSVTGRTEAFF.

The J gene is TRBJ2-3, the V gene TRBV5-1, with a weak D call TRBD1 (5 bases). Trimming removed 3 bases from V and 2 bases from J, with 16 bases in between. The CDR3 sequence is 16 residues long. CDR1 SGHRS and CDR2 YFSETQ come from the germline V gene. CDR3 in DNA: TGCGCCAGCAGCTGGGGCATGGGGTCCTACACAGATACGCAGTATTTT. Its translation: CASSWGMGSYTDTQYF.

The chain recombines TRBV19 with TRBJ1-1; D not resolved. The CDR3 is made up of 11 amino acids. The V end lost 3 bases, the J end lost 12 bases, and 11 bases lay between the germline ends. CDR1 and CDR2 from the germline V gene are LNHDA and SQIVND (reference sequence). In nucleotides, the CDR3 is TGTGCCAGTAGTATTGTCGACAAGACTTTCTTT. Encoded protein: CASSIVDKTFF.

J is TRBJ2-3 and V is TRBV24-1; tentatively, D is TRBD1 (6 bases). Trimming shortened V by 4 bases and J by 1 base, and 14 bases separated the two germline ends. The CDR3 contains 16 residues. From germline, CDR1 is KGHDR and CDR2 SFDVKD. The CDR3 is CATSEGAQRGTDTQYF. The DNA for the CDR3 is TGTGCCACCAGTGAGGGGGCCCAGCGAGGCACAGATACGCAGTATTTT.

V gene TRBV23-1 combines with J gene TRBJ2-7; 7 nucleotides line up with TRBD1. TRBV23-1 is an ORF; its function is uncertain. With V trimmed by 0 bases and J by 3 bases, 8 bases remained unmatched. CDR3 length equals 16 residues. CDR3 bases: TGCGCCAGCAGTCAATCATCAGCAGGGGGAATCTACGAGCAGTACTTC. Amino acid sequence: CASSQSSAGGIYEQYF.

The chain recombines TRBV12-3 or TRBV12-4 with TRBJ2-7; D is uncertain. Trimming shortened V by 5 bases and J by 2 bases, and 10 bases separated the two germline ends. This CDR3 contains 13 residues. The CDR3 is CASSPRGPYEQYF. CDR3 nucleotides: TGTGCCAGCAGTCCGCGAGGCCCCTACGAGCAGTACTTC.

The chain has TRBV4-1 and TRBJ2-3; D may be TRBD1 (5 bases). The CDR3 sequence is 14 residues long. V was clipped by 0 bases and J by 4 bases, with 8 bases between them. Germline CDR1 is MGHRA and CDR2 is YSYEKL. The CDR3 coding sequence is TGCGCCAGCAGCCAAGATCCCAGGGCAGATACGCAGTATTTT. Its translation is CASSQDPRADTQYF.

As to this clone: Germline is not matched at one junction end, which may reflect a read error. The genes are TRBV19 and TRBJ1-5; D remains ambiguous. Germline CDR1 LNHDA, CDR2 SQIVND (reference sequence). This CDR3 is built from 15 residues. CDR3 in DNA: TGTGCCAGTAGTCTAGAGGCAGAAGGCAATCAGCCCCAGCATTTT. Protein product: CASSLEAEGNQPQHF.

The genes are TRBV7-3 and TRBJ1-1; no firm D call. The CDR3 contains 14 residues. The germline V gene has CDR1 SGHTA and CDR2 FQGTGA. Trimming stripped 6 bases from V and 1 base from J, with 12 bases between. The CDR3 loop is CASSPGLENTEAFF. CDR3 DNA sequence: TGTGCCAGCAGTCCAGGCTTAGAGAACACTGAAGCTTTCTTT.

V usage is TRBV7-9 and J usage is TRBJ2-2; the D gene is possibly TRBD2 (6 bases). The V end lost 6 bases, the J end lost 1 base, and 18 bases lay between the germline ends. Germline loops: CDR1 SEHNR, CDR2 FQNEAQ (reference sequence). The CDR3 sequence is 17 residues long. DNA for the CDR3: TGTGCCAGCAGAAAGAACCGAGGTAGCGGGAACACCGGGGAGCTGTTTTTT. This codes for CASRKNRGSGNTGELFF.

The chain combines TRBV6-5 with TRBJ1-6; D unclear. V was pared by 6 bases and J by 8 bases, with 8 bases between. This CDR3 spans 12 amino acids. Germline V gene sequence: CDR1 MNHEY, CDR2 SVGAGI. The CDR3 DNA reads as TGTGCCAGCAGACGGGGAGATTCACCCCTCCACTTT. Protein: CASRRGDSPLHF.

This clone was detected only once. The CDR3 sequence: CASSLTSGSTGELFF. The CDR3 DNA follows: TGTGCCAGCAGCTTGACTAGCGGCTCCACCGGGGAGCTGTTTTTT. The V and J genes are TRBV5-4 and TRBJ2-2; TRBD2 matches at 8 bases. CDR1 SGHNT and CDR2 YYREEE come from the germline V gene (reference sequence). The CDR3 contains 15 residues. With V trimmed by 1 base and J by 4 bases, 3 bases remained unmatched.

V gene TRBV5-4 combines with J gene TRBJ2-1, with a possible D match to TRBD2 (7 bases). V was cut by 7 bases and J by 4 bases, with 21 bases left in between. The CDR3 runs 16 residues. From germline, CDR1 is SGHNT and CDR2 YYREEE (reference sequence). CDR3 bases: TGTGCCAGCCACGGGGAGGGGCCCAGGGGATACAATGAGCAGTTCTTC. Translating gives CASHGEGPRGYNEQFF. Combining the CDR3 with reference TRBV5-4 and TRBJ2-1 gives the whole variable domain ETGVTQSPTHLIKTRGQQVTLRCSSQSGHNTVSWYQQALGQGPQFIFQYYREEENGRGNFPPRFSGLQFPNYSSELNVNALELDDSALYLCASHGEGPRGYNEQFFGPGTRLTVL.

This clone was seen just once. The V call is TRBV6-5, the J call TRBJ2-5; D unclear. The CDR3 has 13 amino acids. Germline CDR1 reads MNHEY; CDR2 reads SVGAGI. V gave up 8 bases and J gave up 3 bases, with 13 bases separating them. The CDR3 sequence: CASATRPEETQYF. CDR3 bases: TGTGCCAGCGCCACCAGGCCCGAAGAGACCCAGTACTTC.

In the case of this clone: A much larger clone lies one base from this, so it may be a read error. Other DNA sequences in this sample translate to the same CDR3. The chain recombines TRBV5-1 with TRBJ1-1; D not certain. From germline, CDR1 is SGHRS and CDR2 YFSETQ. The CDR3 runs to 13 residues. Trimming pared 0 bases from V and 1 base from J, leaving 4 bases between. The CDR3 sequence is CASSLDRNTEAFF. The CDR3 DNA reads as TGCGCCAGCAGCTTGGATAGGAACACTGAAGCTTTCTTT.

The V gene is TRBV7-8, the J gene TRBJ1-1, with D possibly matching TRBD1 (5 bases). V was cut by 3 bases and J by 5 bases, with 19 bases left in between. Germline V gene sequence: CDR1 SGHVS, CDR2 FQNEAQ. This CDR3 has 16 amino acids. CDR3 coding DNA: TGTGCCAGCAGCTTGAGAGGGGTCGGGGGGGAGACTGAAGCTTTCTTT. It specifies CASSLRGVGGETEAFF.

This chain connects TRBV2 to TRBJ2-3, with D possibly matching TRBD2 (5 bases). V gave up 0 bases and J gave up 4 bases, with 5 bases separating them. The germline V gene encodes CDR1 SNHLY and CDR2 FYNNEI. CDR3 size: 13 residues. The CDR3 coding sequence is TGTGCCAGCAGTGAAGCGAGGGCAGATACGCAGTATTTT. Translation: CASSEARADTQYF.